The text below deals with one T cell receptor (beta chain). Its antigen is unknown. The V end was cut by 4 bases, the J end by 8 bases, with 20 bases between. The CDR3 length is 16 residues. Germline loops: CDR1 MNHEY, CDR2 SVGAGI. Deep level was the assay's run setting. The protocol was immunoSEQ multiplex PCR, while the TCRdb copy is restricted to in-frame clones and leaves out a portion. The sample includes 1 million to 1.3 million clones, 75% to 80% of them seen just once. This record comes from a study of shared clonotypes between healthy human individuals. Study results and limitations: Compared with memory subsets, naive subsets generally had larger estimated richness.

Donors, healthy HIV-negative adults, lacked recent acute infections or vaccinations. Specimen: memory CD4+ T cells from PBMCs. The subset here: CD45RA-negative fraction. The chain is built from TRBV6-5 and TRBJ2-2; D gene uncertain. The TCR was taken from a man younger than 35 in good health. Some clones in this sample may be carry-over from other donors' samples. This chain's CDR3 is CASSSHSPSSRGELFF. The CDR3 bases are TGTGCCAGCAGTTCTCACTCCCCCAGCAGCAGGGGGGAGCTGTTTTTT.